A single sample gave rise to the 15 T cell receptor beta chains below, sequenced in a study of early T cells in non-severe SARS-CoV-2 infection. Each CDR3 protein gets one entry after TCRdb re-called the 5' RACE reads with MiXCR. Of tens of thousands of distinct CDR3 sequences in the sample, roughly 5.6% were seen once. The sequenced material came from whole blood. These receptors came from an adult who was a healthcare worker with PCR-confirmed SARS-CoV-2 infection or an uninfected control (not recorded which).

At least ten counts were recorded for this clonotype. The chain has TRBV5-1 and TRBJ1-1, with unresolved D. The CDR3 consists of 13 residues. With 1 base removed from V and 1 base from J, the gap between germline ends came to 5 bases. Germline CDR1 reads SGHRS; CDR2 reads YFSETQ. The CDR3 region is CASSLQGNTEAFF. For the CDR3, the DNA is TGCGCCAGCAGCTTGCAAGGGAACACTGAAGCTTTCTTT.

Concerning this clonotype itself: A much larger clone lies one base from this, so it may be a read error. The chain combines TRBV7-9 with TRBJ1-1; D unresolved. Deletions cut 1 base from V and 3 bases from J, with 18 bases between. The CDR3 loop spans 17 amino acids. Germline values: CDR1 SEHNR, CDR2 FQNEAQ (reference sequence). The CDR3 is CASSLEEIRPFHTEAFF. DNA of the CDR3: TGTGCCAGCAGCTTAGAGGAGATACGTCCCTTCCACACTGAAGCTTTCTTT. Looking up the rest from reference TRBV7-9 and TRBJ1-1 gives the full variable domain: DTGVSQNPRHKITKRGQNVTFRCDPISEHNRLYWYRQTLGQGPEFLTYFQNEAQLEKSRLLSDRFSAERPKGSFSTLEIQRTEQGDSAMYLCASSLEEIRPFHTEAFFGQGTRLTVV.

Many counts were recorded for this clonotype. This chain connects TRBV5-5 to TRBJ1-1, with 7 bases lining up with TRBD1. This CDR3 spans 15 amino acids. Germline-derived CDR1 and CDR2 are SGHKS and YYEKEE (reference sequence). The junction had 5 bases not matched to a gene; V was cut back by 1 base and J by 2 bases. The CDR3 DNA reads TGTGCCAGCAGCTTGTGGGGACAGCTCAACACTGAAGCTTTCTTT. Its translation: CASSLWGQLNTEAFF.

The sample holds many counts of this clonotype. The chain carries TRBV29-1 and TRBJ2-3; D possibly corresponds to TRBD2 (5 bases). V was trimmed by 8 bases and J by 6 bases, leaving 21 bases between them. There are 14 residues in the CDR3. CDR1 is SQVTM and CDR2 is ANQGSEA in the germline V gene. The CDR3 loop reads CSFRDIGGMDTQYF. The DNA for the CDR3 is TGCAGCTTCCGGGATATTGGAGGAATGGATACGCAGTATTTT.

V and J are TRBV21-1 and TRBJ2-2. TRBV21-1 is termed a pseudogene. This CDR3 has 12 amino acids. As DNA, the CDR3 is TGTGCCAGCAGCAAAAGAGCAGGGGAGCTGTTTTTT. Translated: CASSKRAGELFF.

This clonotype was picked up many times. The chain combines TRBV20-1 with TRBJ2-4; 8 nucleotides agree with TRBD2. J lost 8 bases, V lost 0 bases, and 6 bases had no gene match. The CDR3 consists of 14 residues. Germline CDR1 is DFQATT and CDR2 is SNEGSKA (reference sequence). The CDR3 region is CSARDGAGVDIQYF. The CDR3 DNA reads TGCAGTGCTAGAGATGGAGCGGGAGTGGACATTCAGTACTTC.

Worth noting for this clonotype: Being one base from a much bigger clone, this may be a read error. The chain recombines TRBV7-6 with TRBJ2-2; D unresolved. This CDR3 comprises 13 residues. Trimming removed 7 bases at V and 0 bases at J, with 6 bases between. CDR1 and CDR2 from the germline V gene are SGHVS and FNYEAQ. The chain's CDR3 is CASNISNTGELFF. In nucleotides, the CDR3 is TGTGCCAGCAACATTTCGAACACCGGGGAGCTGTTTTTT.

The sample holds many counts of this clonotype. V is TRBV29-1 and J is TRBJ1-1; TRBD1 matches at 9 bases. There are 12 residues in the CDR3. Germline V gene data show CDR1 as SQVTM and CDR2 as ANQGSEA. The ends lost 5 bases at V and 4 bases at J; junction bases unmatched: 2. The CDR3 is CSVQTGGTEAFF. Written as DNA, the CDR3 is TGCAGCGTTCAGACAGGGGGCACTGAAGCTTTCTTT.

This clonotype was seen at least ten times. J is TRBJ2-7 and V is TRBV29-1; weak D call: TRBD2 (6 bases). Germline V CDR1 and CDR2: SQVTM, ANQGSEA. The CDR3 is 17 amino acids. V was cut by 3 bases and J by 1 base, with 22 bases left in between. The CDR3 DNA sequence: TGCAGCGTTGAGGGCGAGGAGGGAATACCGGGATCCTACGAGCAGTACTTC. Amino acids: CSVEGEEGIPGSYEQYF.

This clonotype was picked up many times. V and J are TRBV18 and TRBJ2-4; D is unresolved. This CDR3 spans 15 amino acids. Germline V gene lookup returns CDR1 KGHSH and CDR2 LQKENI. The ends were cut back, 0 bases at V and 7 bases at J, with 13 bases in the middle. DNA of the CDR3: TGTGCCAGCTCACCACCGTCAAGGGATAGGAACATTCAGTACTTC. Its translation: CASSPPSRDRNIQYF.

In this sample, this clonotype turned up a few times. This chain connects TRBV11-2 to TRBJ2-1; tentatively, D is TRBD2 (6 bases). Looked up from germline, CDR1 is SGHAT and CDR2 is FQNNGV. V was trimmed by 4 bases and J by 4 bases, leaving 20 bases between them. The CDR3 extends over 17 amino acids. The CDR3 nucleotides are TGTGCCAGCAGCTCTGACCCGGGGGTGTCCTTATACAATGAGCAGTTCTTC. This codes for CASSSDPGVSLYNEQFF. The whole variable domain, remainder taken from reference TRBV11-2 and TRBJ2-1, is EAGVAQSPRYKIIEKRQSVAFWCNPISGHATLYWYQQILGQGPKLLIQFQNNGVVDDSQLPKDRFSAERLKGVDSTLKIQPAKLEDSAVYLCASSSDPGVSLYNEQFFGPGTRLTVL.

This clonotype showed up many times. The genes are TRBV5-1 and TRBJ2-1; 11 bases are a match to TRBD2. CDR1 is SGHRS and CDR2 is YFSETQ in the germline V gene. V shed 4 bases, J shed 7 bases, and the junction held 7 bases outside the gene matches. The CDR3 is made up of 15 amino acids. The CDR3 loop reads CASSPGLAVPNEQFF. Written as DNA, the CDR3 is TGCGCCAGCAGCCCGGGACTAGCGGTACCAAATGAGCAGTTCTTC.

This clonotype was seen many times. The genes are TRBV2 and TRBJ1-1; 7 nucleotides match TRBD1. After removal of 10 bases from V and 1 base from J, the junction contained 3 bases not matched to a gene. Per germline, CDR1 SNHLY and CDR2 FYNNEI. The CDR3 loop spans 12 amino acids. CDR3: CAIGTANTEAFF. As DNA, the CDR3 is TGTGCCATTGGGACAGCGAACACTGAAGCTTTCTTT.

In this sample, this clonotype turned up a few times. The CDR3 DNA follows: TGCGCCAGCAGGCCGGGACACTCAAACTATGGCTACACCTTC. Encoded protein: CASRPGHSNYGYTF. V is TRBV10-2 and J is TRBJ1-2, with D possibly being TRBD1 (6 bases). Germline V CDR1 and CDR2: WSHSY, SAAADI. The CDR3 is 14 residues long. V shed 6 bases and J shed 2 bases, with 13 bases lying between them.

This clonotype was detected many times. This chain links TRBV10-3 with TRBJ1-3; no definite D call. Looked up from germline, CDR1 is ENHRY and CDR2 is SYGVKD. Between the trimmed V and J ends, which lost 7 bases and 2 bases, there was a span of 9 bases. This CDR3 is 13 amino acids long. CDR3 DNA: TGTGCCATCACCGCCGGGGCTGGAAACACCATATATTTT. Translating it yields CAITAGAGNTIYF.